The following is a T cell receptor (beta chain) sequence with its context. The record originates from a study of T cell changes during pregnancy in multiple sclerosis. Here immunoSEQ multiplex PCR was the method, and the copy in TCRdb shows in-frame clones only, minus some. The sample has around 40,000 clones; roughly 91% are singletons. The CDR3 is 11 amino acids. CDR1 GTSNPN and CDR2 SVGIG come from the germline V gene (reference sequence). The junction had 4 bases not matched to a gene; V was cut back by 7 bases and J by 8 bases. This TCR was sampled from a female donor with multiple sclerosis, enrolled in a pregnancy study. This rearrangement joins TRBV30 to TRBJ1-2, with 10 bases fitting TRBD1. Specimen: CD4+ T cells from peripheral blood mononuclear cells, collected in the third trimester of pregnancy. The CDR3, as DNA: TGTGCCTCTGACAGGGGGCGAGGCTACACCTTC. Residues: CASDRGRGYTF.